The 16 T cell receptor beta chains presented below share a single source sample, sequenced in a study of shared T cell receptors in the human thymus. The table came from immunoSEQ multiplex PCR; TCRdb's copy has only in-frame clones and leaves some out. The sample has around 730,000 clones, 70% to 90% seen once; the top ten hold 0.0095% to 0.013%. The same specimen was also included in a second study, on human thymus T cells.

Sequenced sample: thymocytes. These receptor sequences come from a girl less than two years old with a congenital heart defect.

The rearrangement joins TRBV6-5 to TRBJ2-5; 9 nucleotides line up with TRBD2. Trimming removed 2 bases from V and 1 base from J; junction bases left unmatched: 2. The CDR3 is 15 residues long. CDR1 and CDR2 (germline): MNHEY, SVGAGI. CDR3 protein: CASSYLAGSQETQYF. CDR3 nucleotide sequence: TGTGCCAGCAGTTACCTAGCGGGGTCCCAAGAGACCCAGTACTTC.

The chain carries TRBV28 and TRBJ1-1, with 11 bases matching TRBD1. The CDR3 is made up of 13 amino acids. Germline-derived CDR1 and CDR2 are MDHEN and SYDVKM. V was pared by 11 bases and J by 3 bases, with 5 bases of the junction left unmatched. The CDR3 region is CAGQGAGDTEAFF. CDR3 bases: TGTGCCGGACAGGGGGCTGGGGACACTGAAGCTTTCTTT.

V is TRBV27 and J is TRBJ1-1, with D possibly TRBD1 on 5 matching bases. CDR1 and CDR2 (germline): MNHEY, SMNVEV (reference sequence). There are 16 residues in the CDR3. The ends were cut back, 2 bases at V and 0 bases at J, with 13 bases in the middle. DNA for the CDR3: TGTGCCAGCAGTTTACGGCCGGGACTCATGAACACTGAAGCTTTCTTT. Its protein is CASSLRPGLMNTEAFF.

The chain employs TRBV5-8 and TRBJ2-3; 9 nucleotides agree with TRBD2. J was trimmed by 2 bases and V by 4 bases; bases with no gene match: 5. Germline assignment: CDR1 SGHTS and CDR2 YDEGEE. The CDR3 consists of 15 residues. Here the CDR3 DNA reads TGTGCCAGCAGCATTCTAGCGGGGCCCACAGATACGCAGTATTTT. It codes for CASSILAGPTDTQYF.

This clone was counted once. In nucleotides, the CDR3 is TGTGCCAGCTCACCCCGGCTAGCGGGGGCCCCGTATTATTACGAGCAGTACTTC. Translation: CASSPRLAGAPYYYEQYF. The chain carries TRBV7-2 and TRBJ2-7, with TRBD2 identical over 10 bases. The CDR3 consists of 18 residues. Germline assignment: CDR1 SGHTA and CDR2 FQGNSA. Germline trimming cut 8 bases from V and 4 bases from J; bases unmatched to any gene: 20.

The J gene is TRBJ1-1, the V gene TRBV6-4; 9 bases are a match to TRBD1. The CDR3 length is 13 residues. J gave up 8 bases and V 3 bases, and 4 bases lay outside the gene matches. Germline loops: CDR1 MRHNA, CDR2 SNTAGT. The DNA for the CDR3 is TGTGCCAGCAGTGATTTGGGGACAGGGGAAGCTTTCTTT. Protein product: CASSDLGTGEAFF.

The rearrangement links TRBV29-1 to TRBJ1-2, with 9 bases lining up with TRBD1. The CDR3 totals 13 residues. After removal of 7 bases from V and 2 bases from J, the junction contained 5 bases not matched to a gene. Germline loops: CDR1 SQVTM, CDR2 ANQGSEA. CDR3 amino acids: CSDRDRVNYGYTF. CDR3 bases: TGCAGCGATCGGGACAGGGTCAACTATGGCTACACCTTC.

The J gene is TRBJ1-4, the V gene TRBV4-1; weak D call: TRBD1 (5 bases). Germline loops: CDR1 MGHRA, CDR2 YSYEKL. The CDR3 consists of 15 residues. The V end lost 0 bases, the J end lost 6 bases, and 11 bases lay between the germline ends. CDR3 DNA sequence: TGCGCCAGCAGCCAAGACAGGGTAGGGGATGAAAAACTGTTTTTT. This gives the protein CASSQDRVGDEKLFF.

This clone was picked up one time. This chain connects TRBV2 to TRBJ2-3, with 7 nucleotides matching TRBD2. Losses at the gene ends were 3 bases for V and 3 bases for J; bases not matched to a gene: 6. The CDR3 loop spans 15 amino acids. From germline, CDR1 is SNHLY and CDR2 FYNNEI. CDR3 loop: CASSDPTSLTDTQYF. The CDR3 DNA is TGTGCCAGCAGTGATCCGACTAGCCTAACAGATACGCAGTATTTT.

The V and J genes are TRBV28 and TRBJ1-4, with D uncertain. This CDR3 region has 13 residues. The V end lost 7 bases, the J end lost 4 bases, and 10 bases lay between the germline ends. CDR1 and CDR2 from the germline V gene are MDHEN and SYDVKM. This CDR3 is CASTSGGNEKLFF. CDR3 nucleotides: TGTGCCAGCACGAGTGGCGGTAATGAAAAACTGTTTTTT.

The chain uses TRBV4-1 and TRBJ2-3, with 7 bases aligning to TRBD1. V lost 5 bases, J lost 0 bases, and 2 bases stayed unmatched. This CDR3 spans 14 amino acids. Per germline, CDR1 MGHRA and CDR2 YSYEKL. DNA for the CDR3: TGCGCCAGCAGCAGGGGGCCAAGCACAGATACGCAGTATTTT. This encodes CASSRGPSTDTQYF.

This clone was seen just once. The rearrangement uses TRBV5-5 and TRBJ1-2, with D unclear. CDR1 SGHKS and CDR2 YYEKEE come from the germline V gene (reference sequence). The CDR3 length is 16 residues. V lost 0 bases and J 6 bases, leaving 18 bases between the germline ends. CDR3 residues: CASSLAPLAREDGYTF. The CDR3 DNA reads TGTGCCAGCAGCTTGGCTCCCCTAGCGAGGGAGGATGGCTACACCTTC.

This chain joins TRBV18 and TRBJ2-7; 9 nucleotides agree with TRBD1. There are 14 residues in the CDR3. V was clipped by 6 bases and J by 3 bases; unmatched bases: 6. Germline V CDR1 and CDR2: KGHSH, LQKENI. CDR3 nucleotides: TGTGCCAGCTCTAGAGACAGGGGGATCTACGAGCAGTACTTC. Protein: CASSRDRGIYEQYF.

The chain combines TRBV5-6 with TRBJ2-1; TRBD2 agrees at 15 bases. The CDR3 covers 17 residues. Germline V gene data show CDR1 as SGHDT and CDR2 as YYEEEE. With V trimmed by 4 bases and J by 1 base, 3 bases remained unmatched. The CDR3 sequence: CASSGTSGGLSYNEQFF. CDR3 in DNA: TGTGCCAGCAGCGGGACTAGCGGGGGGCTTTCCTACAATGAGCAGTTCTTC.

The J gene is TRBJ2-1, the V gene TRBV4-3, with D tentatively TRBD2 (5 bases). The CDR3 is 15 residues long. Germline V gene sequence: CDR1 LGHNA, CDR2 YSLEER. With 3 bases removed from V and 8 bases from J, the gap between germline ends came to 17 bases. Here the CDR3 DNA reads TGCGCCAGCAGCCATCTAGGAGGTAGGCTTGATGAGCAGTTCTTC. Protein sequence: CASSHLGGRLDEQFF.

The chain is built from TRBV30 and TRBJ1-1; 7 bases match TRBD1. The CDR3 totals 14 residues. The germline CDR1 and CDR2 sequences are GTSNPN and SVGIG (reference sequence). With V trimmed by 4 bases and J by 3 bases, 8 bases remained unmatched. For the CDR3, the DNA is TGTGCCTGGATAAGACAGGGATTGGACACTGAAGCTTTCTTT. Amino acid sequence: CAWIRQGLDTEAFF.